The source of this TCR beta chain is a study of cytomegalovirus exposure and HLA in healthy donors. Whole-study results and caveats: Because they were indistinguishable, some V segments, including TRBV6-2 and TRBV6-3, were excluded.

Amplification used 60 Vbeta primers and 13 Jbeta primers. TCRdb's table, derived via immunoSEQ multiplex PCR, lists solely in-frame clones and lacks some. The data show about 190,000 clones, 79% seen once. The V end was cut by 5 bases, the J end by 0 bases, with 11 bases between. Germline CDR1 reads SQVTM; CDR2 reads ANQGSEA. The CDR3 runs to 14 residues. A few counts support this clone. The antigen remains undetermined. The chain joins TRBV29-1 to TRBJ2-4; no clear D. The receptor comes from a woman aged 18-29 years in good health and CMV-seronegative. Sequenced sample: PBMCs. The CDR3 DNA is TGCAGCGTTCGACTTCTACTAGCCAAAAACATTCAGTACTTC. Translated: CSVRLLLAKNIQYF.